The T cell receptor (beta chain) under discussion was sequenced for a study of siplizumab effects on memory and regulatory T cells. Measured with immunoSEQ multiplex PCR; TCRdb has only the in-frame clones, and not every one. This table holds around 100,000 clones, 75% to 95% found once. Points on this clone: Its antigen remains unknown.

General observations from the study: In unstimulated cells, naive T cells appeared more diverse than memory T cells and seemed major alloresponse contributors. Sequences below about 10^-5 frequency were poorly captured, limiting mapping of alloreactive clones.

The length of the CDR3 is 14 residues. Trimming took off 0 bases at V and 11 bases at J, with 16 bases between the two ends. CDR1 and CDR2 from the germline V gene are LNHNV and YYDKDF (reference sequence). This chain connects TRBV15 to TRBJ1-1, with D unresolved. The TCR was taken from a human donor in good health. Material: CD4+ T cells sorted from blood. The CDR3: CATSRDQALRRAFF. The CDR3 DNA sequence: TGTGCCACCAGCAGAGATCAGGCCCTCAGGCGCGCTTTCTTT. Full variable domain (missing parts from reference TRBV15 and TRBJ1-1): DAMVIQNPRYQVTQFGKPVTLSCSQTLNHNVMYWYQQKSSQAPKLLFHYYDKDFNNEADTPDNFQSRRPNTSFCFLDIRSPGLGDTAMYLCATSRDQALRRAFFGQGTRLTVV.